These 31 T cell receptor beta chains came from one sample sequenced in a study of regulatory T cells in long-lasting Graves disease. Arm-PCR of CDR3 regions and iRepertoire HTBI primers were the basis on which TCR beta libraries were built. TCRdb itself ran the multiplex PCR reads through MiXCR, one entry per CDR3 protein. The sample comprises 600,000 to 850,000 distinct CDR3 sequences, 30% of which are singletons, and 40% to 55% rests with the top ten. Time point indicated: persistent/refractory GD, antithyroid drugs over 5 years with positive TRAb. Researchers made the TCR library from RNA that was extracted from PBMCs. The sequences come from peripheral blood mononuclear cells (PBMCs), collected when the disease was refractory, from a patient treated with antithyroid drugs. These receptors were taken from a female donor with Graves disease.

This chain uses TRBV29-1 with TRBJ2-3; the D gene is possibly TRBD2 (5 bases). V was cut by 1 base and J by 0 bases, with 11 bases left in between. The CDR3 is made up of 15 amino acids. Germline CDR1 SQVTM, CDR2 ANQGSEA. CDR3 coding DNA: TGCAGCGTTGAAGGTCGGGGTACGAGCACAGATACGCAGTATTTT. Residues: CSVEGRGTSTDTQYF.

This clonotype has at least ten counts. The genes are TRBV27 and TRBJ1-1; no clear D gene. This CDR3 spans 13 amino acids. The ends were cut back, 5 bases at V and 6 bases at J, with 13 bases in the middle. CDR1 MNHEY and CDR2 SMNVEV come from the germline V gene (reference sequence). The CDR3 nucleotides are TGTGCCAGCAGTGCCAGAGCATTCGCTGAAGCTTTCTTT. Its translation is CASSARAFAEAFF.

The chain uses TRBV12-3 or TRBV12-4 and TRBJ1-1; D is unresolved. Trimming shortened V by 5 bases and J by 14 bases, and 18 bases separated the two germline ends. The CDR3 totals 12 residues. The CDR3: CASSPGPLLAFF. CDR3 in DNA: TGTGCCAGCAGTCCCGGGCCCCTTCTAGCATTCTTT.

The chain is built from TRBV11-1 and TRBJ1-1; D not certain. The CDR3 runs to 13 residues. Trimming shortened V by 2 bases and J by 7 bases, and 11 bases separated the two germline ends. The germline V gene encodes CDR1 SGHAT and CDR2 FQDESV (reference sequence). The CDR3 is CASSLWRNLEAFF. The CDR3 DNA reads TGTGCCAGCAGCTTATGGCGGAATCTTGAAGCTTTCTTT.

As for this clonotype: A much bigger clone sits one base away, suggesting this may be a read error. This chain's CDR3 is CASGLKQGAGQPQHF. Written as DNA, the CDR3 is TGTGCCAGCGGTTTAAAACAGGGGGCCGGTCAGCCCCAGCATTTT. The chain combines TRBV12-3 or TRBV12-4 with TRBJ1-5, with 9 bases lining up with TRBD1. CDR3 size: 15 residues.

J is TRBJ1-3 and V is TRBV2; the match to TRBD1 covers 7 bases. There are 16 residues in the CDR3. Germline V lookup: CDR1 SNHLY, CDR2 FYNNEI. V was pared by 7 bases and J by 0 bases, with 9 bases of the junction left unmatched. The CDR3 bases are TGTGCCAGCAACGGAGGAGGGACAGCCTCTGGAAACACCATATATTTT. Protein sequence: CASNGGGTASGNTIYF.

Only a few counts were recorded for this clonotype. The V and J genes are TRBV12-3 or TRBV12-4 and TRBJ1-2; TRBD1 might be the D (6 bases). The length of the CDR3 is 15 residues. Trimming stripped 5 bases from V and 3 bases from J, with 16 bases between. Here the CDR3 reads CASSPQGRGYYGYTF. The DNA for the CDR3 is TGTGCCAGCAGTCCTCAGGGGCGAGGGTACTATGGCTACACCTTC.

The V call is TRBV14, the J call TRBJ1-5; D call uncertain. The CDR3 runs to 12 residues. V lost 1 base, J lost 6 bases, and 4 bases lay in between. CDR1 is SGHDN, CDR2 FVKESK, per germline. CDR3 in amino acids: CASSQAAQPQHF. DNA for the CDR3: TGTGCCAGCAGCCAAGCAGCTCAGCCCCAGCATTTT.

This clonotype occurred many times. This chain links TRBV20-1 with TRBJ1-1; a possible D gene is TRBD1 (5 bases). Trimming took off 3 bases at V and 1 base at J, with 6 bases between the two ends. CDR3 length: 12 amino acids. Germline V CDR1 and CDR2: DFQATT, SNEGSKA (reference sequence). The CDR3 nucleotides read TGCAGTGCTAGTAGGGGGAACACTGAAGCTTTCTTT. It specifies CSASRGNTEAFF.

The J gene is TRBJ2-1, the V gene TRBV11-1; D may be TRBD2 (7 bases). There are 14 residues in the CDR3. V lost 3 bases to trimming and J lost 4 bases, with 10 bases between them. Germline V gene data show CDR1 as SGHAT and CDR2 as FQDESV (reference sequence). CDR3 sequence: CASSFEGGYNEQFF. In nucleotides, the CDR3 is TGTGCCAGCAGCTTTGAGGGGGGGTACAATGAGCAGTTCTTC.

This clonotype was detected only a few times. This chain uses TRBV19 with TRBJ1-5; a possible D gene is TRBD1 (6 bases). The ends were cut back, 7 bases at V and 4 bases at J, with 14 bases in the middle. CDR3 length equals 14 residues. Germline CDR1 reads LNHDA; CDR2 reads SQIVND (reference sequence). The CDR3 DNA is TGTGCCAGTACACCAGGACAGCCGAATCAGCCCCAGCATTTT. Translated, it gives CASTPGQPNQPQHF. Based on the CDR3 plus reference TRBV19 and TRBJ1-5, the full variable domain is DGGITQSPKYLFRKEGQNVTLSCEQNLNHDAMYWYRQDPGQGLRLIYYSQIVNDFQKGDIAEGYSVSREKKESFPLTVTSAQKNPTAFYLCASTPGQPNQPQHFGDGTRLSIL.

This clonotype turned up a few times. The rearrangement uses TRBV12-3 or TRBV12-4 and TRBJ2-7; D may be TRBD1 or TRBD2 (5 bases each). This CDR3 spans 15 amino acids. Trimming left V 6 bases short and J 0 bases short, with 15 bases between. The CDR3 coding sequence is TGTGCCAGCAGAGACAGACCCGGGACCTCCTACGAGCAGTACTTC. Translation gives CASRDRPGTSYEQYF.

The chain uses TRBV11-2 and TRBJ1-4; no firm D call. CDR1 and CDR2 from the germline V gene are SGHAT and FQNNGV. This CDR3 is built from 14 residues. V gave up 1 base and J gave up 7 bases, with 10 bases separating them. The CDR3 DNA follows: TGTGCCAGCAGCTTAGGAGCCCGGGGTGAAAAACTGTTTTTT. As protein: CASSLGARGEKLFF.

The rearrangement links TRBV15 to TRBJ2-2; D is uncertain. This CDR3 comprises 14 residues. Germline V gene lookup returns CDR1 LNHNV and CDR2 YYDKDF (reference sequence). With 0 bases removed from V and 6 bases from J, the gap between germline ends came to 8 bases. CDR3 residues: CATSRDRGAGELFF. The CDR3 DNA reads as TGTGCCACCAGCAGAGATAGAGGAGCCGGGGAGCTGTTTTTT.

The chain combines TRBV15 with TRBJ2-2, with D possibly matching TRBD2 (6 bases). CDR3 size: 16 residues. Trimming removed 0 bases from V and 2 bases from J, with 10 bases in between. Germline CDR1 and CDR2: LNHNV and YYDKDF (reference sequence). CDR3 amino acids: CATSREAGSNTGELFF. The CDR3 nucleotides read TGTGCCACCAGCAGAGAGGCGGGGTCCAACACCGGGGAGCTGTTTTTT.

The chain couples TRBV5-1 to TRBJ1-1, with D perhaps TRBD1 (5 bases). The CDR3 loop spans 16 amino acids. CDR1 is SGHRS, CDR2 YFSETQ, per germline. V lost 4 bases and J 0 bases, leaving 16 bases between the germline ends. The CDR3 DNA is TGCGCCAGCAGCAAACTAAGGACAACAATGAACACTGAAGCTTTCTTT. The encoded protein is CASSKLRTTMNTEAFF.

The genes are TRBV27 and TRBJ2-7; TRBD2 matches 8 bases. Germline V CDR1 and CDR2: MNHEY, SMNVEV (reference sequence). The CDR3 is made up of 14 amino acids. The V and J ends lost 0 bases and 7 bases, in that order; junction bases with no gene match: 5. The CDR3 DNA follows: TGTGCCAGCAGTTTATCCAGCGGGAGCGATGAGCAGTACTTC. Translated: CASSLSSGSDEQYF.

Ten or more counts support this clonotype. This chain links TRBV28 with TRBJ1-2; D is uncertain. Germline V CDR1 and CDR2: MDHEN, SYDVKM. The CDR3 has 12 residues. Trimming left V 6 bases short and J 6 bases short, with 11 bases between. The CDR3 DNA sequence: TGTGCCAGCAGGCAGGTCTATGATGGCTACACCTTC. Its translation: CASRQVYDGYTF.

V is TRBV6-1 and J is TRBJ1-2; D is possibly TRBD1 (6 bases). The V end lost 8 bases, the J end lost 3 bases, and 16 bases lay between the germline ends. This CDR3 comprises 14 residues. Germline lookup yields CDR1 MNHNS and CDR2 SASEGT. This CDR3 is CASRVGGPYYGYTF. CDR3 bases: TGTGCCAGCCGGGTTGGGGGCCCATACTATGGCTACACCTTC.

This rearrangement joins TRBV6-1 to TRBJ2-4; D uncertain. The germline V gene has CDR1 MNHNS and CDR2 SASEGT. The CDR3 loop spans 11 amino acids. V was pared by 4 bases and J by 3 bases, with 1 base between. The CDR3 DNA sequence: TGTGCCAGCAGTGGCAAAAACATTCAGTACTTC. This translates into CASSGKNIQYF.

V is TRBV5-4 and J is TRBJ2-2, with 11 bases matching TRBD2. Germline V gene sequence: CDR1 SGHNT, CDR2 YYREEE (reference sequence). The CDR3 has 15 residues. V shed 3 bases, J shed 3 bases, and the junction held 1 base outside the gene matches. CDR3: CASSSGLADTGELFF. DNA for the CDR3: TGTGCCAGCAGCTCGGGACTAGCGGACACCGGGGAGCTGTTTTTT.

This rearrangement joins TRBV3-1 to TRBJ1-5, with D unclear. The length of the CDR3 is 15 residues. Germline assignment: CDR1 LGHDT and CDR2 YNNKEL (reference sequence). The V end lost 4 bases, the J end lost 1 base, and 11 bases lay between the germline ends. The CDR3 spells CASSPNSQSNQPQHF. The DNA for the CDR3 is TGTGCCAGCAGCCCTAACAGCCAGAGCAATCAGCCCCAGCATTTT.

The genes are TRBV30 and TRBJ1-1; no clear D gene. The ends were cut back, 8 bases at V and 4 bases at J, with 11 bases in the middle. This CDR3 is built from 11 residues. Germline CDR1 and CDR2: GTSNPN and SVGIG (reference sequence). In nucleotides, the CDR3 is TGTGCCCGGAACGTGGGCACTGAAGCTTTCTTT. Protein product: CARNVGTEAFF.

This clonotype was seen at least ten times. The V gene is TRBV7-2, the J gene TRBJ1-2; D is unclear. The CDR3 has 13 amino acids. V lost 3 bases and J lost 1, with 6 bases in between. Germline CDR1 is SGHTA and CDR2 is FQGNSA. The CDR3 DNA is TGTGCCAGCAGCTTCACAGATAACTATGGCTACACCTTC. Amino acid sequence: CASSFTDNYGYTF.

The chain joins TRBV27 to TRBJ2-7, with no clear D. V gave up 5 bases and J gave up 1 base, with 12 bases separating them. Germline CDR1 is MNHEY and CDR2 is SMNVEV (reference sequence). The CDR3 loop spans 14 amino acids. The CDR3 protein is CASSLWAGSYEQYF. The CDR3 DNA reads TGTGCCAGCAGTCTTTGGGCCGGATCCTACGAGCAGTACTTC.

This clonotype was found a few times. V is TRBV7-9 and J is TRBJ1-1; no firm D call. The CDR3 runs 14 residues. Germline V gives CDR1 SEHNR, CDR2 FQNEAQ (reference sequence). V was clipped by 2 bases and J by 1 base, with 8 bases between them. The DNA for the CDR3 is TGTGCCAGCAGCTTAACAGCGGGGAACACTGAAGCTTTCTTT. Residues: CASSLTAGNTEAFF.

This clonotype has just a few counts. The gene calls are TRBV6-1 and TRBJ1-4; D ambiguous. CDR1 and CDR2 from the germline V gene are MNHNS and SASEGT. This CDR3 is 17 amino acids long. V gave up 0 bases and J gave up 4 bases, with 15 bases separating them. Here the CDR3 DNA reads TGTGCCAGCAGTGAAGCGTTGGTTGGGCGCGGTAATGAAAAACTGTTTTTT. This codes for CASSEALVGRGNEKLFF.

The chain is built from TRBV20-1 and TRBJ1-1, with D possibly being TRBD1 (5 bases). The CDR3 is 14 residues long. CDR1 and CDR2 from the germline V gene are DFQATT and SNEGSKA (reference sequence). V shed 3 bases and J shed 0 bases, with 11 bases lying between them. The CDR3 reads CSARDTQMNTEAFF. The CDR3 nucleotides are TGCAGTGCTAGGGACACGCAAATGAACACTGAAGCTTTCTTT.

This clonotype was detected ten times or more. CDR3 sequence: CASSVAGEGAAKNIQYF. The CDR3 DNA is TGTGCCAGCAGCGTAGCGGGAGAAGGGGCGGCCAAAAACATTCAGTACTTC. The chain couples TRBV3-1 to TRBJ2-4; 9 bases are shared with TRBD2. In germline, CDR1 is LGHDT, CDR2 YNNKEL (reference sequence). The CDR3 totals 17 residues. The V gene end was trimmed by 5 bases and the J gene end by 1 base; junction bases not matched to a gene: 9.

About this clonotype itself: This may be a read error, as it is one base from a much larger clone. The gene calls are TRBV20-1 and TRBJ2-7; tentatively, D is TRBD2 (5 bases). With 5 bases removed from V and 0 bases from J, the gap between germline ends came to 14 bases. There are 14 residues in the CDR3. Germline assignment: CDR1 DFQATT and CDR2 SNEGSKA (reference sequence). The CDR3 here is CSALASRSSYEQYF. The CDR3 bases are TGCAGTGCTTTAGCGAGCCGCAGCTCCTACGAGCAGTACTTC.

This clonotype was picked up a small number of times. The genes are TRBV29-1 and TRBJ2-5; tentatively, D is TRBD1 (6 bases). Per germline, CDR1 SQVTM and CDR2 ANQGSEA. V lost 5 bases, J lost 5 bases, and 12 bases lay in between. This CDR3 comprises 12 residues. Written as DNA, the CDR3 is TGCAGCGTTACCCAGGGGAGCGAGACCCAGTACTTC. Translating gives CSVTQGSETQYF.